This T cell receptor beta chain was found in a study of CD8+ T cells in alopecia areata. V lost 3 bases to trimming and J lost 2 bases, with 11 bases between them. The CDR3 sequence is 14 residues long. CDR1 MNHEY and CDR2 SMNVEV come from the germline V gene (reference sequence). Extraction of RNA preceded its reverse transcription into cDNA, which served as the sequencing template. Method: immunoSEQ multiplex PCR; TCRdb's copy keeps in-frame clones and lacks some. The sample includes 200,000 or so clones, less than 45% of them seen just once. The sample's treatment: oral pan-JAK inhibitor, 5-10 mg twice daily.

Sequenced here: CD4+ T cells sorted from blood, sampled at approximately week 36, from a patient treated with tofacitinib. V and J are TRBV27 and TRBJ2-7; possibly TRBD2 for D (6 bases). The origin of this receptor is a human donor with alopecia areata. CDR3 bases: TGTGCCAGCAGTTTGGCGGGATACCCCTACGAGCAGTACTTC. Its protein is CASSLAGYPYEQYF.